This TCR beta chain was retrieved from a study of blood T cell repertoires in COVID-19. Source study methods: The authors estimated nucleated cell counts from reference gene primer amplification. Profiled with immunoSEQ multiplex PCR; TCRdb holds only in-frame clones, not every one. V, J and clone size are those of that table, while D and trimming were read from the DNA. The table lists about 160,000 clones, 70% to 90% of them singletons. The study recruited people aged roughly 18 to 100 years across roughly 23 US areas. Clinical history reported by participants formed the basis on which cohorts were assigned. The CDR3 spans 14 residues. CDR1 and CDR2 from the germline V gene are MNHEY and SVGAGI. V trimming: 6 bases; J trimming: 5 bases; junction bases outside the gene matches: 3.

Sequences were obtained from PBMCs or T cells enriched from blood (not recorded which). The rearrangement links TRBV6-5 to TRBJ1-4, with 10 nucleotides matching TRBD1. This clonotype was sampled from a woman between 50 and 59 years old who had recovered from COVID-19. DNA for the CDR3: TGTGCCAGCAGCGGGGACAGGGGCAATGAAAAACTGTTTTTT. It yields the protein CASSGDRGNEKLFF.